These T cell receptor beta chains were read from a single sample in a study of cytomegalovirus exposure and HLA in healthy donors. Assay: immunoSEQ multiplex PCR; the TCRdb copy retains only in-frame clones and omits some. This table holds roughly 170,000 clones, more than 80% found once. Sequencing input: PBMCs. These receptors all stem from a boy between 10 and 17 years old in good health and CMV-seronegative. Each CDR3 is given with its conserved first and last residue. Each record gives: J gene, D gene, V gene, clone size, CDR3 DNA, CDR3 protein. D genes are given only for firm matches. Not all rows give a size; the values are once, few, many and, for expanded clones, a class.

>TRBJ2-7|.|TRBV6-5|.
TGTGCCAGCAGTTATGGGCAGGGAGGCGAGCAGTACTTC
CASSYGQGGEQYF
>TRBJ1-2|TRBD1|TRBV7-2|.
TGTGCCAGCAGCGGGGACAGGGTTTATGGCTACACCTTC
CASSGDRVYGYTF
>TRBJ1-1|.|TRBV28|.
TGTGCCAGCAGTTTCGTAGAAATGAACACTGAAGCTTTCTTT
CASSFVEMNTEAFF
>TRBJ2-3|.|TRBV7-3|.
TGTGCCAGCAGCGGAGGGGGGGCAGATACGCAGTATTTT
CASSGGGADTQYF
>TRBJ2-2|.|TRBV9|.
TGTGCCAGCAGCGTAGTCAGGGCCGGGGAGCTGTTTTTT
CASSVVRAGELFF
>TRBJ2-3|.|TRBV7-2|.
TGTGCCAGCAGCCCAGGAACTAGCCTTATTACTCTGTATTTT
CASSPGTSLITLYF
>TRBJ2-1|.|TRBV7-6|.
TGTGCCAGCAGCTCACTCAGGGAGGCTTTCGACAATGAGCAGTTCTTC
CASSSLREAFDNEQFF
>TRBJ2-7|.|TRBV19|.
TGTGCCAGTAGTCTCGCGGGACGGCGGGCCCACGAGCAGTACTTC
CASSLAGRRAHEQYF
>TRBJ1-4|.|TRBV4-3|.
TGCGCCAGCAGCCAAGATCTACCGGTTATGGATGAAAAACTGTTTTTT
CASSQDLPVMDEKLFF
>TRBJ2-4|.|TRBV11-3|.
TGTGCCAGCAGCTTAGATCGCGGGAACATTCAGTACTTC
CASSLDRGNIQYF
>TRBJ2-1|TRBD1|TRBV9|.
TGTGCCAGCAGCCCGGGACAGCCCAATTGGGACAATGAGCAGTTCTTC
CASSPGQPNWDNEQFF
>TRBJ2-2|.|TRBV7-3|.
TGTGCCAGCAGCTCCAGCGGCGGCGGGGAGCTGTTTTTT
CASSSSGGGELFF
>TRBJ2-7|TRBD1|TRBV29-1|.
TGCGCATTTTCAGAGGGGGCGCACGAGCAGTACTTC
CAFSEGAHEQYF
>TRBJ1-3|.|TRBV7-9|once
TGTGCCAGCAGCAGACGTCAGGGGCCGAGAGGAAACACCATATATTTT
CASSRRQGPRGNTIYF
>TRBJ1-1|.|TRBV30|.
TGTGCCTGGACCGATCGGACAACCTGGAACACTGAAGCTTTCTTT
CAWTDRTTWNTEAFF
>TRBJ2-1|.|TRBV6-4|.
TGTGCCAGCAGCCACAGGGAAGGGAATGAGCAGTTCTTC
CASSHREGNEQFF
>TRBJ2-1|TRBD1|TRBV2|.
TGTGCCAGCAGTGTCCCGACAGGGGTATCGCGGACTGAATTCTACAATGAGCAGTTCTTC
CASSVPTGVSRTEFYNEQFF
>TRBJ2-5|.|TRBV11-2|.
TGTGCCAGCAGCCGGGAAGAGACCCAGTACTTC
CASSREETQYF
>TRBJ2-7|TRBD1|TRBV6-1|.
TGTGCCAGCAAATGGGACAGGGACTACGAGCAGTACTTC
CASKWDRDYEQYF
>TRBJ1-2|.|TRBV6-5|.
TGTGCCAGCAGTTACTCAGGGGATGGCTACACCTTC
CASSYSGDGYTF
>TRBJ1-2|.|TRBV30|.
TGTGCCTGGAGTTTCAACAGGGACGGCTACACCTTC
CAWSFNRDGYTF
>TRBJ1-2|TRBD1|TRBV9|.
TGTGCCAGCAGCGTTGATCTGGGGGGGACAGGGGAGGATCACTATGGCTACACCTTC
CASSVDLGGTGEDHYGYTF
>TRBJ2-1|.|TRBV6-1|.
TGTGCCAGCAGTGAAGAGGCGGGGATACCCAATGGGCAGTTCTTC
CASSEEAGIPNGQFF
>TRBJ1-2|.|TRBV30|.
TGTGCCTGGAGCCCTGCTAACTATGGCTACACCTTC
CAWSPANYGYTF
>TRBJ2-7|.|TRBV5-1|.
TGCGCCAGCAGCTTGGCCCAGGACACCTACGAGCAGTACTTC
CASSLAQDTYEQYF
>TRBJ1-1|TRBD1|TRBV4-1|.
TGCGCCAGCAGCCACGTCGGGACAGGGAACACTGAAGCTTTCTTT
CASSHVGTGNTEAFF
>TRBJ1-1|TRBD1|TRBV7-2|.
TGTGCCAGCAGACCCGGACAGGGGAAAACTGAAGCTTTCTTT
CASRPGQGKTEAFF
>TRBJ2-2|TRBD2|TRBV5-6|once
TGTGCCAGCAGCTTAGGGTGGACTAGCGGGAGTTGGGCCGAGGAGCTGTTTTTT
CASSLGWTSGSWAEELFF
>TRBJ2-1|TRBD1|TRBV5-1|.
TGCGCCAGCAGCCGCATTAAAGACAGGGGGACCGAGAATGAGCAGTTCTTC
CASSRIKDRGTENEQFF
>TRBJ1-1|.|TRBV7-2|.
TGTGCCAGCAGCCCCGAGGCGCGGGGCACCACTGAAGCTTTCTTT
CASSPEARGTTEAFF
>TRBJ1-2|.|TRBV29-1|.
TGCAGCGTTGACACAGGATTAAACTATGGCTACACCTTC
CSVDTGLNYGYTF
>TRBJ1-2|.|TRBV30|.
TGTGCCTGCCCAACAGACAGAGTCTATGGCTACACCTTC
CACPTDRVYGYTF
>TRBJ1-1|.|TRBV4-2|.
TGTGCCAGCAGCCAAGATGGCGGGGGCCTAGTGAACACTGAAGCTTTCTTT
CASSQDGGGLVNTEAFF
>TRBJ2-3|.|TRBV5-1|.
TGCGCCAGCAGCTATCGACAGTCTAGCACAGATACGCAGTATTTT
CASSYRQSSTDTQYF